These 28 T cell receptor beta chains were sequenced from one sample in a study of naive and memory T cell subsets. Both TRBC1 and TRBC2 were covered by a beta constant-region primer of two equimolar oligonucleotides. TCRdb processed the UMI-ligation and nested PCR reads anew with MiXCR; each CDR3 protein has one entry. The sample records roughly 40,000 distinct CDR3 sequences, roughly 13% being singletons. The sample comprised effector memory CD4+ T cells from blood. Subset: effector memory, CD45RA- CD27-. Source of these receptors: a human donor in good health.

The chain carries TRBV29-1 and TRBJ2-7; unclear D gene. The V and J ends lost 1 base and 2 bases respectively, with 12 bases between them. Germline lookup yields CDR1 SQVTM and CDR2 ANQGSEA. CDR3 length: 14 residues. CDR3 loop: CSVEVTPLTYEQYF. CDR3 bases: TGCAGCGTTGAAGTCACCCCACTCACCTACGAGCAGTACTTC.

This clonotype occurred a few times. The chain carries TRBV27 and TRBJ1-2; D perhaps matches TRBD1 (5 bases). In germline, CDR1 is MNHEY, CDR2 SMNVEV (reference sequence). Trimming took off 6 bases at V and 3 bases at J, with 17 bases between the two ends. This CDR3 has 15 amino acids. The CDR3 spells CASSLRDPSDYGYTF. CDR3 sequence (DNA): TGTGCCAGCAGCCTCCGGGACCCCTCCGACTATGGCTACACCTTC.

Remarks on this clonotype: This may stem from a read error, because a much larger clone lies one nucleotide away. The rearrangement links TRBV16 to TRBJ1-6, with D possibly matching TRBD1 (5 bases). Germline V gene data show CDR1 as KGHSY and CDR2 as FQNENV. The germline V and J ends were trimmed by 3 bases and 6 bases, with 12 bases remaining between them. The CDR3 has 15 amino acids. The DNA for the CDR3 is TGTGCCAGCAGCCAGACCGGGGCAGCTAATTCACCCCTCCACTTT. Its translation: CASSQTGAANSPLHF.

The sample holds a few counts of this clonotype. The chain joins TRBV19 to TRBJ2-1; perhaps TRBD2 as D (6 bases). Germline lookup yields CDR1 LNHDA and CDR2 SQIVND (reference sequence). Trimming pared 7 bases from V and 2 bases from J, leaving 12 bases between. This CDR3 is 14 amino acids long. The CDR3 DNA reads TGTGCCAGTACCCCAACGGGAGCCTACAATGAGCAGTTCTTC. Translated, it gives CASTPTGAYNEQFF. Combining the CDR3 with reference TRBV19 and TRBJ2-1 gives the whole variable domain DGGITQSPKYLFRKEGQNVTLSCEQNLNHDAMYWYRQDPGQGLRLIYYSQIVNDFQKGDIAEGYSVSREKKESFPLTVTSAQKNPTAFYLCASTPTGAYNEQFFGPGTRLTVL.

V is TRBV3-1 and J is TRBJ2-1; D ambiguous. The CDR3 covers 12 residues. Looked up from germline, CDR1 is LGHDT and CDR2 is YNNKEL (reference sequence). Trimming took off 5 bases at V and 4 bases at J, with 6 bases between the two ends. The CDR3 here is CASSINYNEQFF. CDR3 coding DNA: TGTGCCAGCAGCATCAATTACAATGAGCAGTTCTTC.

V gene TRBV2 combines with J gene TRBJ2-2; 10 nucleotides agree with TRBD2. The CDR3 spans 16 residues. Germline CDR1 and CDR2: SNHLY and FYNNEI. The V and J ends lost 2 bases and 6 bases, in that order; junction bases with no gene match: 6. The CDR3: CASSESSGSVAGELFF. In DNA form, the CDR3 reads TGTGCCAGCAGTGAATCTAGCGGGAGTGTGGCCGGGGAGCTGTTTTTT. Looking up the rest from reference TRBV2 and TRBJ2-2 gives the full variable domain: EPEVTQTPSHQVTQMGQEVILRCVPISNHLYFYWYRQILGQKVEFLVSFYNNEISEKSEIFDDQFSVERPDGSNFTLKIRSTKLEDSAMYFCASSESSGSVAGELFFGEGSRLTVL.

This clonotype was found a few times. This chain's CDR3 is CSVLGGEKLFF. DNA for the CDR3: TGCAGCGTCCTCGGCGGGGAAAAACTGTTTTTT. V usage is TRBV29-1 and J usage is TRBJ1-4; D gene ambiguous. The CDR3 length is 11 residues. Germline V gene sequence: CDR1 SQVTM, CDR2 ANQGSEA. The V end lost 6 bases, the J end lost 8 bases, and 10 bases lay between the germline ends. Complete variable domain (other parts from reference TRBV29-1 and TRBJ1-4): SAVISQKPSRDICQRGTSLTIQCQVDSQVTMMFWYRQQPGQSLTLIATANQGSEATYESGFVIDKFPISRPNLTFSTLTVSNMSPEDSSIYLCSVLGGEKLFFGSGTQLSVL.

This clonotype was detected many times. The chain links TRBV4-1 to TRBJ2-1, with no clear D. There are 17 residues in the CDR3. V was clipped by 2 bases and J by 0 bases, with 14 bases between them. From germline, CDR1 is MGHRA and CDR2 YSYEKL. CDR3 residues: CASSQLDMGFSYNEQFF. In DNA, the CDR3 is TGCGCCAGCAGCCAACTAGATATGGGATTCTCCTACAATGAGCAGTTCTTC.

This clonotype was counted at least ten times. The chain couples TRBV5-4 to TRBJ2-6; 8 bases are shared with TRBD1. Germline values: CDR1 SGHNT, CDR2 YYREEE (reference sequence). With 0 bases clipped from V and 2 bases from J, the junction kept 10 bases outside the gene matches. The CDR3 totals 19 residues. The CDR3 DNA follows: TGTGCCAGCAGCTTGGGGCGGCGGCAGGGGGCGCCTGGGGCCAACGTCCTGACTTTC. This encodes CASSLGRRQGAPGANVLTF.

Judged by abundance, this clonotype is medium-sized. The chain links TRBV13 to TRBJ2-7, with 10 bases aligning to TRBD1. In germline, CDR1 is PRHDT, CDR2 FYEKMQ (reference sequence). With V trimmed by 5 bases and J by 5 bases, 9 bases remained unmatched. This CDR3 has 15 amino acids. The CDR3 sequence is CASSTYGTGANEQYF. As DNA, the CDR3 is TGTGCCAGCAGCACGTACGGGACAGGGGCCAACGAGCAGTACTTC.

This clonotype is categorized as medium-sized (0.01 to 0.1%). The chain has TRBV7-2 and TRBJ1-2; TRBD1 might be the D (5 bases). CDR1 is SGHTA, CDR2 FQGNSA, per germline. V lost 1 base and J 2 bases, leaving 14 bases between the germline ends. The CDR3 covers 16 residues. CDR3 nucleotide sequence: TGTGCCAGCAGCTTAGTGGGCACAGGAGTGAACTATGGCTACACCTTC. Amino acids: CASSLVGTGVNYGYTF.

The table lists this clonotype with many counts. The chain is built from TRBV27 and TRBJ2-3; D not resolved. The CDR3 covers 14 residues. Trimming took off 1 base at V and 5 bases at J, with 10 bases between the two ends. The V gene's germline CDR1 is MNHEY and CDR2 SMNVEV (reference sequence). CDR3: CASSLFSSGDTQYF. CDR3 bases: TGTGCCAGCAGTTTATTCTCCTCCGGAGATACGCAGTATTTT.

This clonotype was seen more than once but under ten times. This chain uses TRBV7-9 with TRBJ2-7; TRBD1 agrees at 7 bases. CDR1 and CDR2 from the germline V gene are SEHNR and FQNEAQ (reference sequence). The CDR3 has 14 residues. The V and J ends lost 5 bases and 1 base, in that order; junction bases with no gene match: 5. In nucleotides, the CDR3 is TGTGCCAGCAGCCCGAAGACAGGGTCCTACGAGCAGTACTTC. It is translated as CASSPKTGSYEQYF.

In nucleotides, the CDR3 is TGCAGTGCTAAGCAGCGGGAAGTGTACCGCTACGAGCAGTACTTC. This gives the protein CSAKQREVYRYEQYF. The V gene is TRBV20-1, the J gene TRBJ2-7; 7 bases agree with TRBD2. V was clipped by 4 bases and J by 3 bases; unmatched bases: 12. Germline V gene sequence: CDR1 DFQATT, CDR2 SNEGSKA (reference sequence). CDR3 length equals 15 residues.

This rearrangement joins TRBV4-1 to TRBJ1-6, with D possibly matching TRBD1 (6 bases). The CDR3 loop spans 14 amino acids. Germline V gene lookup returns CDR1 MGHRA and CDR2 YSYEKL. The ends were cut back, 4 bases at V and 10 bases at J, with 14 bases in the middle. CDR3 in DNA: TGCGCCAGCAGCCCTACCAGGGGAAACTCACCCCTCCACTTT. Amino acids: CASSPTRGNSPLHF.

This clonotype has more than one count but fewer than ten. The CDR3 DNA is TGTGCCAGCAGCTTAGGAGTCGGATCCCAGGCGGTGCCGGCCATATATTTT. It encodes CASSLGVGSQAVPAIYF. The chain uses TRBV11-2 and TRBJ1-3; D is ambiguous. This CDR3 is built from 17 residues. V lost 1 base to trimming and J lost 11 bases, with 24 bases between them. From germline, CDR1 is SGHAT and CDR2 FQNNGV. Full variable domain (rest looked up from reference TRBV11-2 and TRBJ1-3): EAGVAQSPRYKIIEKRQSVAFWCNPISGHATLYWYQQILGQGPKLLIQFQNNGVVDDSQLPKDRFSAERLKGVDSTLKIQPAKLEDSAVYLCASSLGVGSQAVPAIYFGEGSWLTVV.

This clonotype has at least ten counts. The chain has TRBV5-6 and TRBJ2-1; D gene unclear. The germline V gene encodes CDR1 SGHDT and CDR2 YYEEEE. This CDR3 has 12 amino acids. Trimming took off 4 bases at V and 7 bases at J, with 9 bases between the two ends. CDR3 coding DNA: TGTGCCAGCAGCCTCCTTGAGAATGAGCAGTTCTTC. Its translation is CASSLLENEQFF.

This clonotype was recorded a few times. The CDR3 reads CASSLEGWNSPLHF. The CDR3 DNA follows: TGTGCCAGCAGTTTGGAGGGGTGGAATTCACCCCTCCACTTT. The chain links TRBV12-3 or TRBV12-4 to TRBJ1-6, with D possibly matching TRBD1 (5 bases). V lost 3 bases and J 7 bases, leaving 10 bases between the germline ends. CDR3 length: 14 residues.

This sequence joins TRBV12-5 and TRBJ2-3; D remains unclear. The CDR3 is 14 residues long. Germline values: CDR1 LGHNT, CDR2 FRNRAP. V was shortened by 5 bases and J by 4 bases, with 13 bases between the two germline ends. The CDR3 loop is CASGTGPPPDTQYF. CDR3 DNA sequence: TGTGCTAGTGGTACCGGGCCACCGCCAGATACGCAGTATTTT.

The chain joins TRBV6-1 to TRBJ1-3; no firm D call. The germline V gene encodes CDR1 MNHNS and CDR2 SASEGT. CDR3 length: 13 residues. Trimming left V 1 base short and J 4 bases short, with 5 bases between. The CDR3 loop is CASSEVGGNTIYF. The DNA for the CDR3 is TGTGCCAGCAGTGAAGTCGGAGGAAACACCATATATTTT.

This clonotype occurred many times. V usage is TRBV7-3 and J usage is TRBJ2-7, with unresolved D. In germline, CDR1 is SGHTA, CDR2 FQGTGA. There are 15 residues in the CDR3. V dropped 5 bases and J dropped 5 bases, with 19 bases sitting between them. CDR3 in amino acids: CASSPGGKAFDEQYF. In DNA form, the CDR3 reads TGTGCCAGCAGCCCTGGCGGCAAGGCGTTCGACGAGCAGTACTTC.

The J gene is TRBJ2-2, the V gene TRBV5-1, with D possibly being TRBD1 (6 bases). From germline, CDR1 is SGHRS and CDR2 YFSETQ. CDR3 size: 15 residues. V shed 2 bases and J shed 1 base, with 9 bases lying between them. CDR3 amino acids: CASSLLTGNTGELFF. CDR3 in DNA: TGCGCCAGCAGCTTACTGACAGGGAACACCGGGGAGCTGTTTTTT. Full variable domain (outside the CDR3, taken from reference TRBV5-1 and TRBJ2-2): KAGVTQTPRYLIKTRGQQVTLSCSPISGHRSVSWYQQTPGQGLQFLFEYFSETQRNKGNFPGRFSGRQFSNSRSEMNVSTLELGDSALYLCASSLLTGNTGELFFGEGSRLTVL.

The CDR3 DNA sequence: TGTGCCAGCAGCTTGGACGGATATACGCAGTATTTT. Its translation is CASSLDGYTQYF. The V and J genes are TRBV5-4 and TRBJ2-3, with D uncertain. From germline, CDR1 is SGHNT and CDR2 YYREEE (reference sequence). V lost 0 bases, J lost 7 bases, and 6 bases lay in between. This CDR3 spans 12 amino acids.

The table lists this clonotype with many counts. The V gene is TRBV28, the J gene TRBJ1-1, with a possible D match to TRBD1 (5 bases). Germline CDR1 MDHEN, CDR2 SYDVKM. There are 14 residues in the CDR3. The V gene lost 8 bases and the J gene lost 1 base, with 14 bases spanning the gap. The CDR3 reads CASLSPGRNTEAFF. The DNA of the CDR3 is TGTGCCAGCTTGTCCCCAGGGAGGAACACTGAAGCTTTCTTT. Full variable domain (rest looked up from reference TRBV28 and TRBJ1-1): DVKVTQSSRYLVKRTGEKVFLECVQDMDHENMFWYRQDPGLGLRLIYFSYDVKMKEKGDIPEGYSVSREKKERFSLILESASTNQTSMYLCASLSPGRNTEAFFGQGTRLTVV.

By share, this clonotype ranks as medium-sized (0.01 to 0.1%). This chain links TRBV28 with TRBJ2-5; tentative D call: TRBD1 (5 bases). This CDR3 has 14 residues. V was cut by 2 bases and J by 4 bases, with 11 bases left in between. Germline V gene data show CDR1 as MDHEN and CDR2 as SYDVKM. The CDR3, as DNA: TGTGCCAGCAGTTTAGGCAGGGTAGGAGAGACCCAGTACTTC. Protein product: CASSLGRVGETQYF.

This clonotype has more than one count but fewer than ten. This may come from a read error, since a much larger clone is one base off. The chain has TRBV6-1 and TRBJ1-5, with TRBD1 matching 7 bases. V lost 9 bases, J lost 3 bases, and 8 bases stayed unmatched. The CDR3 sequence is 14 residues long. Germline V gives CDR1 MNHNS, CDR2 SASEGT. CDR3 residues: CASRDSCINQPQHF. CDR3 nucleotide sequence: TGTGCCAGTCGGGACAGCTGTATCAATCAGCCCCAGCATTTT.

This chain links TRBV5-1 with TRBJ1-4; no clear D. From germline, CDR1 is SGHRS and CDR2 YFSETQ. Trimming left V 0 bases short and J 8 bases short, with 20 bases between. The CDR3 length is 17 residues. The CDR3 reads CASSLGNISGVREKLFF. DNA for the CDR3: TGCGCCAGCAGCTTGGGCAACATATCAGGAGTTCGGGAAAAACTGTTTTTT. Variable domain in full (rest from reference TRBV5-1 and TRBJ1-4): KAGVTQTPRYLIKTRGQQVTLSCSPISGHRSVSWYQQTPGQGLQFLFEYFSETQRNKGNFPGRFSGRQFSNSRSEMNVSTLELGDSALYLCASSLGNISGVREKLFFGSGTQLSVL.

The sample holds a few counts of this clonotype. The chain is built from TRBV7-9 and TRBJ1-6, with 7 bases aligning to TRBD1. The CDR3 has 14 amino acids. The trim removed 5 bases at V and 10 bases at J, leaving 8 bases unmatched. Germline CDR1 reads SEHNR; CDR2 reads FQNEAQ (reference sequence). The DNA for the CDR3 is TGTGCCAGCAGCGTGACAGGGATTAACTCACCCCTCCACTTT. It is translated as CASSVTGINSPLHF.